These 32 T cell receptor beta chains were sequenced from one sample in a study of PD-1 blockade in classical Hodgkin lymphoma. TCRdb's table, derived via immunoSEQ multiplex PCR, lists solely in-frame clones and lacks some. The table has around 45,000 clones, around 80% seen once. As for time point: cycle 4 day 1 (C4D1), after five to seven weeks of nivolumab. Each patient relapsed following autologous stem cell transplantation, and prior brentuximab vedotin exposure differed. Sequenced material: peripheral blood mononuclear cells (PBMCs), taken before the fourth cycle of nivolumab. The receptor source for this set is a human donor with classical Hodgkin lymphoma.

The rearrangement joins TRBV5-1 to TRBJ2-7; maybe TRBD2 (5 bases). V lost 3 bases, J lost 4 bases, and 14 bases lay in between. Germline V gene lookup returns CDR1 SGHRS and CDR2 YFSETQ. The CDR3 length is 14 residues. The CDR3 DNA sequence: TGCGCCAGCAGCTCAGGCGGCGGGTCTTACGAGCAGTACTTC. This sequence encodes CASSSGGGSYEQYF.

The rearrangement uses TRBV27 and TRBJ2-7; D possibly corresponds to TRBD1 (5 bases). Germline V CDR1 and CDR2: MNHEY, SMNVEV (reference sequence). Deletions cut 6 bases from V and 0 bases from J, with 15 bases between. The CDR3 runs 15 residues. Written as DNA, the CDR3 is TGTGCCAGCAGCTCACCAAGGGGATACTCCTACGAGCAGTACTTC. As protein: CASSSPRGYSYEQYF.

The gene calls are TRBV7-2 and TRBJ1-1; a possible D gene is TRBD1 (5 bases). CDR1 and CDR2 from the germline V gene are SGHTA and FQGNSA. This CDR3 is 14 amino acids long. V shed 2 bases and J shed 4 bases, with 11 bases lying between them. The CDR3 protein is CASSLSRGGTEAFF. CDR3 DNA: TGTGCCAGCAGCTTATCTCGGGGGGGCACTGAAGCTTTCTTT.

This sequence joins TRBV21-1 and TRBJ2-1; the table's D call, TRBD2, was not checked against the DNA. TRBV21-1 is an annotated pseudogene. CDR3 size: 15 residues. CDR3 in DNA: TGTGCCAGCAGCAAAGCTCTAAGGAGGGGCCATGAGCAGTTCTTC. Translated: CASSKALRRGHEQFF.

The genes are TRBV2 and TRBJ1-6; the match to TRBD1 covers 10 bases. CDR3 length: 14 amino acids. The V gene end was trimmed by 4 bases and the J gene end by 7 bases; junction bases not matched to a gene: 1. Germline V gene sequence: CDR1 SNHLY, CDR2 FYNNEI. CDR3 DNA sequence: TGTGCCAGCAGTGGGGGACAGGGGAATTCACCCCTCCACTTT. Residues: CASSGGQGNSPLHF.

In the case of this clone: This sample includes further DNA sequences coding for the same CDR3. The V gene is TRBV6-1, the J gene TRBJ1-2, with D unresolved. V was shortened by 0 bases and J by 3 bases, with 2 bases between the two germline ends. This CDR3 is built from 12 residues. Germline lookup yields CDR1 MNHNS and CDR2 SASEGT. CDR3 amino acids: CASSEADYGYTF. CDR3 sequence (DNA): TGTGCCAGCAGTGAAGCGGACTATGGCTACACCTTC.

The chain has TRBV7-9 and TRBJ1-2; D is ambiguous. Germline V gene sequence: CDR1 SEHNR, CDR2 FQNEAQ (reference sequence). The CDR3 totals 14 residues. The ends were cut back, 0 bases at V and 5 bases at J, with 10 bases in the middle. The CDR3 DNA reads as TGTGCCAGCAGCTTAGCTCCGATGAGGTATGGCTACACCTTC. It translates to CASSLAPMRYGYTF.

The chain carries TRBV21-1 and TRBJ1-1; the table's D call TRBD1 went unverified against the DNA. TRBV21-1 is shown as a pseudogene. The CDR3 runs 15 residues. The chain's CDR3 is CASSRGDRGHTEAFF. CDR3 in DNA: TGTGCCAGCAGCAGGGGGGACAGGGGGCACACTGAAGCTTTCTTT.

This clone was seen only a few times. This rearrangement joins TRBV7-8 to TRBJ2-3, with D possibly matching TRBD2 (6 bases). Looked up from germline, CDR1 is SGHVS and CDR2 is FQNEAQ. V was shortened by 4 bases and J by 3 bases, with 17 bases between the two germline ends. The CDR3 contains 16 residues. CDR3 in amino acids: CASSSTLAMGTDTQYF. The CDR3 region has the DNA TGTGCCAGCAGCTCGACACTAGCTATGGGGACAGATACGCAGTATTTT.

The V call is TRBV13, the J call TRBJ2-7; D is unclear. Trimming shortened V by 1 base and J by 5 bases, and 3 bases separated the two germline ends. The germline gives CDR1 PRHDT, CDR2 FYEKMQ (reference sequence). CDR3 length: 11 residues. CDR3 nucleotides: TGTGCCAGCAGCTTAGCCCACGAGCAGTACTTC. Encoded protein: CASSLAHEQYF. Full variable domain (rest looked up from reference TRBV13 and TRBJ2-7): AAGVIQSPRHLIKEKRETATLKCYPIPRHDTVYWYQQGPGQDPQFLISFYEKMQSDKGSIPDRFSAQQFSDYHSELNMSSLELGDSALYFCASSLAHEQYFGPGTRLTVT.

This chain uses TRBV6-5 with TRBJ1-3; no clear D. Trimming left V 0 bases short and J 0 bases short, with 9 bases between. The CDR3 spans 16 residues. CDR1 is MNHEY and CDR2 is SVGAGI in the germline V gene. CDR3 sequence (DNA): TGTGCCAGCAGTTACTCAGGAGTCTTCTCTGGAAACACCATATATTTT. Its protein product is CASSYSGVFSGNTIYF.

This chain links TRBV7-9 with TRBJ2-3, with a possible D match to TRBD1 (5 bases). The length of the CDR3 is 13 residues. With 4 bases removed from V and 6 bases from J, the gap between germline ends came to 11 bases. Germline values: CDR1 SEHNR, CDR2 FQNEAQ (reference sequence). Here the CDR3 DNA reads TGTGCCAGCAGCTCGAAGGGGCCGGATACGCAGTATTTT. Encoded protein: CASSSKGPDTQYF.

The chain links TRBV4-3 to TRBJ2-7, with a weak D call TRBD2 (7 bases). Germline CDR1 reads LGHNA; CDR2 reads YSLEER. This CDR3 contains 14 residues. V lost 1 base to trimming and J lost 6 bases, with 13 bases between them. Here the CDR3 DNA reads TGCGCCAGCAGCCAAGGGGGGGGGCTTGCCGAGCAGTACTTC. Translating gives CASSQGGGLAEQYF.

This clone was observed once. The V gene is TRBV10-3, the J gene TRBJ2-3, with D perhaps being TRBD1 or TRBD2 (6 bases each). Trimming removed 2 bases at V and 0 bases at J, with 9 bases between. The CDR3 has 15 residues. Germline assignment: CDR1 ENHRY and CDR2 SYGVKD. The CDR3 region has the DNA TGTGCCATCAGTGAGACAGGGACTAGCACAGATACGCAGTATTTT. Protein product: CAISETGTSTDTQYF.

The CDR3 nucleotides are TGCGCCAGCAGTTACACCCCGGGGGGACAACAAGAGACCCAGTACTTC. Protein product: CASSYTPGGQQETQYF. The rearrangement links TRBV5-1 to TRBJ2-5, with D possibly TRBD2 on 7 matching bases. CDR1 SGHRS and CDR2 YFSETQ come from the germline V gene. Between the trimmed V and J ends, which lost 5 bases and 2 bases, there was a span of 19 bases. The CDR3 totals 16 residues.

V and J are TRBV9 and TRBJ2-5, with 10 positions matching TRBD2. This CDR3 comprises 15 residues. The J segment lost 8 bases and the V segment lost 3 bases, leaving 10 bases of the junction unmatched. Germline values: CDR1 SGDLS, CDR2 YYNGEE. For the CDR3, the DNA is TGTGCCAGCAGCGCCTTGCAGCGGGGGGGCACCACCCAGTACTTC. Translating gives CASSALQRGGTTQYF.

The chain recombines TRBV11-3 with TRBJ2-3; D gene ambiguous. Germline V gene sequence: CDR1 SGHNT, CDR2 YENEEA. This CDR3 region has 12 residues. V lost 6 bases and J lost 4, with 8 bases in between. The CDR3 nucleotides are TGTGCCAGCAGGTCCGGCGCAGATACGCAGTATTTT. Translated: CASRSGADTQYF.

The chain has TRBV7-2 and TRBJ2-1; D unresolved. The CDR3 extends over 13 amino acids. V lost 2 bases to trimming and J lost 7 bases, with 9 bases between them. CDR1 and CDR2 from the germline V gene are SGHTA and FQGNSA. The CDR3 DNA is TGTGCCAGCAGCTTAAATATTGAGAATGAGCAGTTCTTC. Translating gives CASSLNIENEQFF.

The genes are TRBV28 and TRBJ2-5, with 8 bases lining up with TRBD2. The germline V gene has CDR1 MDHEN and CDR2 SYDVKM. The CDR3 is made up of 13 amino acids. Unmatched junction bases numbered 4, after V lost 7 bases and J lost 3 bases. The CDR3 nucleotides are TGTGCCAGCACTACCGGGGGGGAAGAGACCCAGTACTTC. The encoded protein is CASTTGGEETQYF.

The table lists this clone with a count of one. CDR3 coding DNA: TGTGCCAGCAGTGAAGGGAACAGGGTCGCCGGGGAGCTGTTTTTT. Encoded protein: CASSEGNRVAGELFF. The rearrangement uses TRBV2 and TRBJ2-2; D is possibly TRBD1 (6 bases). Trimming pared 1 base from V and 6 bases from J, leaving 12 bases between. The CDR3 sequence is 15 residues long. The germline V gene has CDR1 SNHLY and CDR2 FYNNEI.

The chain couples TRBV5-1 to TRBJ2-6; D call uncertain. The CDR3 sequence is 18 residues long. V shed 4 bases and J shed 1 base, with 18 bases lying between them. Germline-derived CDR1 and CDR2 are SGHRS and YFSETQ. This CDR3 reads CASSLNPHPQSGANVLTF. CDR3 in DNA: TGCGCCAGCAGCCTGAATCCCCACCCCCAATCTGGGGCCAACGTCCTGACTTTC.

The chain carries TRBV9 and TRBJ1-6; perhaps TRBD1 as D (5 bases). The CDR3 has 14 residues. The V end lost 7 bases, the J end lost 8 bases, and 16 bases lay between the germline ends. Germline lookup yields CDR1 SGDLS and CDR2 YYNGEE. The CDR3 nucleotides are TGTGCCAGCGGGGGGGGGACGCCCTATTCACCCCTCCACTTT. Its protein product is CASGGGTPYSPLHF. Looking up the rest from reference TRBV9 and TRBJ1-6 gives the full variable domain: DSGVTQTPKHLITATGQRVTLRCSPRSGDLSVYWYQQSLDQGLQFLIQYYNGEERAKGNILERFSAQQFPDLHSELNLSSLELGDSALYFCASGGGTPYSPLHFGNGTRLTVT.

This chain uses TRBV7-9 with TRBJ1-2; TRBD1 matches at 8 bases. V was pared by 5 bases and J by 6 bases, with 8 bases of the junction left unmatched. The CDR3 is 14 residues long. Germline CDR1 is SEHNR and CDR2 is FQNEAQ (reference sequence). The CDR3 protein is CASSGGQGRDGYTF. CDR3 in DNA: TGTGCCAGCAGCGGAGGACAGGGAAGGGATGGCTACACCTTC.

V is TRBV7-8 and J is TRBJ2-5, with D uncertain. This CDR3 contains 14 residues. Trimming removed 5 bases at V and 5 bases at J, with 15 bases between. Germline CDR1 and CDR2: SGHVS and FQNEAQ. CDR3 in DNA: TGTGCCAGCAGCCGCCACGGAGACACGGAGACCCAGTACTTC. Translated: CASSRHGDTETQYF.

The chain carries TRBV6-1 and TRBJ1-5, with 9 bases matching TRBD1. This CDR3 has 17 amino acids. CDR1 and CDR2 from the germline V gene are MNHNS and SASEGT. V was clipped by 4 bases and J by 2 bases; unmatched bases: 9. CDR3 region: CASSGDREVGGNQPQHF. The DNA of the CDR3 is TGTGCCAGCAGTGGGGACAGGGAGGTAGGGGGCAATCAGCCCCAGCATTTT.

The chain recombines TRBV30 with TRBJ1-4; D remains ambiguous. Looked up from germline, CDR1 is GTSNPN and CDR2 is SVGIG (reference sequence). Trimming shortened V by 0 bases and J by 6 bases, and 5 bases separated the two germline ends. This CDR3 has 12 residues. DNA of the CDR3: TGTGCCTGGAGTGTTTGGGATGAAAAACTGTTTTTT. Translating gives CAWSVWDEKLFF.

This sequence joins TRBV7-2 and TRBJ1-3; D perhaps matches TRBD1 (6 bases). Germline V gene data show CDR1 as SGHTA and CDR2 as FQGNSA. There are 14 residues in the CDR3. V was clipped by 6 bases and J by 6 bases, with 15 bases between them. The CDR3 DNA reads as TGTGCCAGCAGTCAAACCGGGGGCGAAAACACCATATATTTT. This codes for CASSQTGGENTIYF. Complete variable domain (other parts from reference TRBV7-2 and TRBJ1-3): GAGVSQSPSNKVTEKGKDVELRCDPISGHTALYWYRQSLGQGLEFLIYFQGNSAPDKSGLPSDRFSAERTGGSVSTLTIQRTQQEDSAVYLCASSQTGGENTIYFGEGSWLTVV.

The CDR3 bases are TGCAGCGTTATGACAGGGGCTAGCACAGATACGCAGTATTTT. This encodes CSVMTGASTDTQYF. The chain recombines TRBV29-1 with TRBJ2-3, with TRBD1 identical over 8 bases. This CDR3 spans 14 amino acids. Trimming at V came to 5 bases and at J to 0 bases, leaving 4 bases not matched to a gene. From germline, CDR1 is SQVTM and CDR2 ANQGSEA.

The chain combines TRBV27 with TRBJ1-1; TRBD1 matches at 7 bases. Germline V gene lookup returns CDR1 MNHEY and CDR2 SMNVEV (reference sequence). With V trimmed by 6 bases and J by 1 base, 2 bases remained unmatched. CDR3 length: 13 amino acids. CDR3: CASRSGGNTEAFF. The CDR3 coding sequence is TGTGCCAGCAGGTCAGGGGGGAACACTGAAGCTTTCTTT.

V is TRBV5-1 and J is TRBJ2-7; D not resolved. Germline lookup yields CDR1 SGHRS and CDR2 YFSETQ. The CDR3 contains 15 residues. Trimming stripped 6 bases from V and 1 base from J, with 17 bases between. CDR3 sequence (DNA): TGCGCCAGCACATTCGGGCACGTCGGTTCCTACGAGCAGTACTTC. It specifies CASTFGHVGSYEQYF.

This chain connects TRBV28 to TRBJ1-2; no clear D. The germline V gene encodes CDR1 MDHEN and CDR2 SYDVKM. Trimming took 5 bases from V and 2 from J, leaving 3 bases between them. This CDR3 is built from 11 residues. CDR3 sequence (DNA): TGTGCCAGCAGTGTGAACTATGGCTACACCTTC. Translation gives CASSVNYGYTF.

V and J are TRBV19 and TRBJ1-1; no definite D call. Trimming removed 5 bases from V and 1 base from J, with 11 bases in between. CDR3 size: 14 residues. Germline CDR1 is LNHDA and CDR2 is SQIVND (reference sequence). CDR3 coding DNA: TGTGCCAGTAGTGCGTTTACAGAGAACACTGAAGCTTTCTTT. Protein: CASSAFTENTEAFF.